This T cell receptor beta chain was observed in a study of shared clonotypes between healthy human individuals. The repertoire was sequenced with immunoSEQ multiplex PCR; TCRdb's copy has only in-frame clones and lacks some. The table includes around 2.5 million clones, 93% detected once. This CDR3 spans 14 amino acids. In germline, CDR1 is SGHNT, CDR2 YYREEE (reference sequence). V was shortened by 4 bases and J by 2 bases, with 9 bases between the two germline ends. The sequenced material came from naive CD4+ T cells from PBMCs. Subset specified: CD45RA+ positively selected. The TCR comes from a man between 18 and 29 years old in good health. Some clones in this sample may be carry-over from other donors' samples. The gene calls are TRBV5-4 and TRBJ2-2; D gene uncertain. The CDR3 region is CASSRDGNTGELFF. As DNA, the CDR3 is TGTGCCAGCAGCCGAGACGGAAACACCGGGGAGCTGTTTTTT.